This TCR beta chain derives from a study of T cells in Graves' hyperthyroidism and ophthalmopathy. Amplified TCR beta CDR3 regions came from RNA transcripts. When the TCR CDR3 underwent first-round RT-PCR, the HTBI primer set was used. TCRdb called the multiplex PCR reads again in MiXCR, with one record for every CDR3 protein. Of hundreds of thousands of distinct CDR3 sequences listed, about 14% are singletons. Germline V gene lookup returns CDR1 LGHDT and CDR2 YNNKEL (reference sequence). This CDR3 has 11 residues. The V end lost 4 bases, the J end lost 7 bases, and 6 bases lay between the germline ends. This clonotype has a count of ten or more.

Specimen: blood. The source of this sequence is a woman aged 45-65 years with Graves' ophthalmopathy. This chain uses TRBV3-1 with TRBJ2-3, with unresolved D. DNA for the CDR3: TGTGCCAGCAGCCGGGGATATACGCAGTATTTT. Amino acid sequence: CASSRGYTQYF.